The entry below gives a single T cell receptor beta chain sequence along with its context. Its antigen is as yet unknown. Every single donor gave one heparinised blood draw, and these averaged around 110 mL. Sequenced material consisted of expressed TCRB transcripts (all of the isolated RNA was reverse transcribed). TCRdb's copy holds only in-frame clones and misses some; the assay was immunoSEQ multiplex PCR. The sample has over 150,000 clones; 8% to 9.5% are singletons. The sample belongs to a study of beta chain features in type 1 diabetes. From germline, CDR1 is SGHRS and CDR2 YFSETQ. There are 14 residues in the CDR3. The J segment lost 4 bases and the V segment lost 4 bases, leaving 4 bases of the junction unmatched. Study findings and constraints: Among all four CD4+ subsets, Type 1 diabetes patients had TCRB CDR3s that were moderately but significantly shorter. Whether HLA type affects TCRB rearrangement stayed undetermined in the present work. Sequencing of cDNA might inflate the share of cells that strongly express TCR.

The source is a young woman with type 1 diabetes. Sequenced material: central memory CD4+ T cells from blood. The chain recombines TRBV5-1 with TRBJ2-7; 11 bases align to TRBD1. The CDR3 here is CASSQGTGGYEQYF. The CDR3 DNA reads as TGCGCCAGCAGCCAAGGGACAGGGGGATACGAGCAGTACTTC.